What follows describes a single TCR beta chain. This sample was taken from a study of T cell changes during pregnancy in multiple sclerosis. This CDR3 region has 16 residues. The junction had 6 bases not matched to a gene; V was cut back by 6 bases and J by 1 base. The germline gives CDR1 SGHVS, CDR2 FQNEAQ. Profiled with immunoSEQ multiplex PCR; TCRdb holds only in-frame clones, not every one. The data contain tens of thousands of clones, roughly 91% of them seen just once; the ten biggest clones take up roughly 0.7%. The specimen comprised peripheral blood, sampled in the third trimester of pregnancy. This sequence originates from a female donor in good health, enrolled as a control in a pregnancy study. The chain employs TRBV7-8 and TRBJ2-1, with 10 bases matching TRBD2. The CDR3: CASRKLAGYSYNEQFF. CDR3 nucleotide sequence: TGTGCCAGCAGGAAACTAGCGGGGTATTCCTACAATGAGCAGTTCTTC.